This T cell receptor beta chain was captured by sequencing in a study of cytomegalovirus exposure and HLA in healthy donors. Overall study results and limits: In a later analysis, a genetic analysis reported fewer productive-TCR N-insertions in an Asian-associated ancestry cluster than the cohort average.

The PCR had 60 Vbeta and 13 Jbeta primers. The assay was immunoSEQ multiplex PCR, and TCRdb's table has in-frame clones only and misses some. Seen here are around 130,000 clones, about 80% observed once, and the top ten hold approximately 2.6%. The germline CDR1 and CDR2 sequences are MNHEY and SVGAGI. This CDR3 is 15 amino acids long. V lost 5 bases to trimming and J lost 4 bases; unmatched junction nucleotides: 8. Comments on this clone: Its antigen remains unknown.

The receptor was derived from a boy aged 2-9 years in good health and CMV-seronegative. Material: PBMCs. The V call is TRBV6-5, the J call TRBJ2-3, with TRBD2 matching 8 bases. The CDR3 DNA reads as TGTGCCAGCAGTCAACCAGCGGGGGTGGCAGATACGCAGTATTTT. This encodes CASSQPAGVADTQYF.